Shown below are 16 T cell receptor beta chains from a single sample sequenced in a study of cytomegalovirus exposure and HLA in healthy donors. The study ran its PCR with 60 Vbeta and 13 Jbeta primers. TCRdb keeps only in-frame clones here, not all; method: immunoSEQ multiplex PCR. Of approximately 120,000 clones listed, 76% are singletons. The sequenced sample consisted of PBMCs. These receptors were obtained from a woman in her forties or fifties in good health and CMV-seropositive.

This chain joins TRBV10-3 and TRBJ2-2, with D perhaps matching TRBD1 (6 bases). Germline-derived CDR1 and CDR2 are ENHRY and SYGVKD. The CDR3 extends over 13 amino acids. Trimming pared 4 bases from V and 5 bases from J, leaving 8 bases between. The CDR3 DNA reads TGTGCCATCAGTGCAGGGGTGACCGGGGAGCTGTTTTTT. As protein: CAISAGVTGELFF.

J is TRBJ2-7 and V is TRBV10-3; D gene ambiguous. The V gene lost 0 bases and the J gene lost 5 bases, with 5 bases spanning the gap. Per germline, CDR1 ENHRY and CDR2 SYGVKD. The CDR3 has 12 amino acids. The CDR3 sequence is CAISESRNEQYF. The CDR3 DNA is TGTGCCATCAGTGAGTCGAGGAACGAGCAGTACTTC.

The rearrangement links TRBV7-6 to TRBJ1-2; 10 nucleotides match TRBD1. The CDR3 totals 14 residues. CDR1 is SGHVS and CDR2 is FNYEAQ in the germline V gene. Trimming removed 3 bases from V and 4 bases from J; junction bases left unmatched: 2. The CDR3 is CASSLGQGTYGYTF. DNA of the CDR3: TGTGCCAGCAGCTTGGGACAGGGGACCTATGGCTACACCTTC.

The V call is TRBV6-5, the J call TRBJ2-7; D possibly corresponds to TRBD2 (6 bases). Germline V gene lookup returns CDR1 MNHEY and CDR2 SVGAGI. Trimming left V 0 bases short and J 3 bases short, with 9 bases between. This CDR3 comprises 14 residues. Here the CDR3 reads CASSYSQRVYEQYF. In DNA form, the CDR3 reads TGTGCCAGCAGTTACTCCCAGCGGGTCTACGAGCAGTACTTC.

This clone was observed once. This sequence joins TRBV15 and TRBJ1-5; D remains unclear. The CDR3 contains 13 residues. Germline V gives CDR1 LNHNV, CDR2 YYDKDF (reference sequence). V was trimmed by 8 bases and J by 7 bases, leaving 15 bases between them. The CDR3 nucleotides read TGTGCCACCGGCGAGGCGGGCGGACAGCCCCAGCATTTT. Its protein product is CATGEAGGQPQHF. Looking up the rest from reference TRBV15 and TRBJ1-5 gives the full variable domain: DAMVIQNPRYQVTQFGKPVTLSCSQTLNHNVMYWYQQKSSQAPKLLFHYYDKDFNNEADTPDNFQSRRPNTSFCFLDIRSPGLGDTAMYLCATGEAGGQPQHFGDGTRLSIL.

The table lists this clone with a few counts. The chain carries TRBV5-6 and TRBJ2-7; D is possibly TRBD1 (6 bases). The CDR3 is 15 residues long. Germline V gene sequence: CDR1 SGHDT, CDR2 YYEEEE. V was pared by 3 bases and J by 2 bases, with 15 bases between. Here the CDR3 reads CASSYRTASTYEQYF. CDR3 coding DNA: TGTGCCAGCAGCTACCGGACAGCTTCCACCTACGAGCAGTACTTC.

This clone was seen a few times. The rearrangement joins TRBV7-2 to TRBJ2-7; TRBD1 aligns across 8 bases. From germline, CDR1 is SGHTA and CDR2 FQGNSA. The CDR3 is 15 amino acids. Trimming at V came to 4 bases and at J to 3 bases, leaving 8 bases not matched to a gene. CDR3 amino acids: CASSSNRGVFYEQYF. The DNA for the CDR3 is TGTGCCAGCAGCTCAAACAGGGGGGTATTCTACGAGCAGTACTTC.

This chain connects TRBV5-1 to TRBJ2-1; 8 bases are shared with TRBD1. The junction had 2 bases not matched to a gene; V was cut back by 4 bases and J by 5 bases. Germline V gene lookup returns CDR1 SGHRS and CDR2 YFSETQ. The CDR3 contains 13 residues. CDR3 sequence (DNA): TGCGCCAGCAGCAGGACAGGGAACAATGAGCAGTTCTTC. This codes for CASSRTGNNEQFF.

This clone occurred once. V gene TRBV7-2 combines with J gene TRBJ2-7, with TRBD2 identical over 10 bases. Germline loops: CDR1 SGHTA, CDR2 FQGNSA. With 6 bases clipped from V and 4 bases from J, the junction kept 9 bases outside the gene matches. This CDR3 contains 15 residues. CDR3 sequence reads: CASRLVGTSAYEQYF. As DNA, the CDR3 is TGTGCCAGCAGACTAGTAGGGACTAGCGCGTACGAGCAGTACTTC.

DNA for the CDR3: TGTGCCAGCAGTGGTGTTTTCCGACGGACTCCCAAGGACGAGCAGTACTTC. The encoded protein is CASSGVFRRTPKDEQYF. This chain connects TRBV2 to TRBJ2-7; a weak D match, TRBD2 (5 bases). Trimming cost V 4 bases and J 5 bases, with 24 bases left between them. The CDR3 extends over 17 amino acids. Germline V CDR1 and CDR2: SNHLY, FYNNEI.

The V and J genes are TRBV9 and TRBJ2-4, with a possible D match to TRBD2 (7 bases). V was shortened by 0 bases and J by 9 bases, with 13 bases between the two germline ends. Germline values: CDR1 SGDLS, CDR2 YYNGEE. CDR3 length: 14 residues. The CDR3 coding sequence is TGTGCCAGCAGCGTAGCTACGGGGGGCGGCATTCAGTACTTC. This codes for CASSVATGGGIQYF.

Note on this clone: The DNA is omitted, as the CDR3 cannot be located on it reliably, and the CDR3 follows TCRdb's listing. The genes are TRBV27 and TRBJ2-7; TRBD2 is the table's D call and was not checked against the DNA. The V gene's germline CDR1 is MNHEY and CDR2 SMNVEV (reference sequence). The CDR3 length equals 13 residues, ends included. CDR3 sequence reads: CASSSSNSDEQYF.

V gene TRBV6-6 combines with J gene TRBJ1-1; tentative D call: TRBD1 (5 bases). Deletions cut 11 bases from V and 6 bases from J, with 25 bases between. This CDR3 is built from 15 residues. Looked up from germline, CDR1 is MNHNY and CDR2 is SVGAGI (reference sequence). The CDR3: CAPGKQGKNHAEAFF. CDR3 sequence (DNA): TGTGCCCCCGGCAAGCAGGGTAAAAACCATGCTGAAGCTTTCTTT.

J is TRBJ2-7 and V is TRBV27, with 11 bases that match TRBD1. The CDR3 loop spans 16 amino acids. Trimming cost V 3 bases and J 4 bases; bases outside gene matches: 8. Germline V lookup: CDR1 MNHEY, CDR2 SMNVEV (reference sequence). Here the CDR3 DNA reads TGTGCCAGCAGTTTGAAAGCGGGACAGGGGGGGTACGAGCAGTACTTC. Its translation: CASSLKAGQGGYEQYF.

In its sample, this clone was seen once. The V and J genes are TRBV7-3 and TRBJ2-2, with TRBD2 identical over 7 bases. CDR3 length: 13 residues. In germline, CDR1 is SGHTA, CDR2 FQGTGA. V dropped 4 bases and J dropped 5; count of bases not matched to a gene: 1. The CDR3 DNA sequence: TGTGCCAGCAGCTGGGGGGGGACCGGGGAGCTGTTTTTT. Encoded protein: CASSWGGTGELFF.

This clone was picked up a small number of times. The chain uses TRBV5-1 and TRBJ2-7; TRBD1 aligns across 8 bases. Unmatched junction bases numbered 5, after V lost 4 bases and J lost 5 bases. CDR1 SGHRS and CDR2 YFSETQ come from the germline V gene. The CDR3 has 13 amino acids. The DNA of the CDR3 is TGCGCCAGCAGCGGACAGGGAACGGACGAGCAGTACTTC. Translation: CASSGQGTDEQYF.